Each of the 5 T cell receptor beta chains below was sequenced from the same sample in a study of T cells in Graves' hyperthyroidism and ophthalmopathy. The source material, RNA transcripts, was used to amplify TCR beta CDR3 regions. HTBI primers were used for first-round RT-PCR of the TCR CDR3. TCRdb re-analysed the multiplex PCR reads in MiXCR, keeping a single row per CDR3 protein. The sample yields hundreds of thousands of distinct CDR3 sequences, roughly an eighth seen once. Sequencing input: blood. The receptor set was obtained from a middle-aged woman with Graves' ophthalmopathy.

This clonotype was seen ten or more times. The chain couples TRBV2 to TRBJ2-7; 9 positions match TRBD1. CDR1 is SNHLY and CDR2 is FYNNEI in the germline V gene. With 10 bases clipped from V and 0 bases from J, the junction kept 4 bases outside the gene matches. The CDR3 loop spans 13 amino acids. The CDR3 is CANTGQGSYEQYF. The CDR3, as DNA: TGTGCCAACACGGGACAGGGCTCCTACGAGCAGTACTTC.

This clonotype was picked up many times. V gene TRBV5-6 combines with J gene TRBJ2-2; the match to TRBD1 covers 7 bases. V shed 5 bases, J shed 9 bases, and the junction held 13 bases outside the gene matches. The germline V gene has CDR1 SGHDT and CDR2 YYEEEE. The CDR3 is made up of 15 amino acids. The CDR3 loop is CASSRGQTSFRELFF. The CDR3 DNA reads TGTGCCAGCAGTCGGGGACAGACCTCATTCCGGGAGCTGTTTTTT.

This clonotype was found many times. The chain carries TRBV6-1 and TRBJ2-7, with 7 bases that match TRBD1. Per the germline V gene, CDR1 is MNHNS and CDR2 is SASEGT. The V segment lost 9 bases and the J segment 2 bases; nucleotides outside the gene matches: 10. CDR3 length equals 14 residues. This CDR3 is CASLKTGYPYEQYF. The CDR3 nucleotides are TGTGCCAGTTTGAAGACAGGGTACCCCTACGAGCAGTACTTC.

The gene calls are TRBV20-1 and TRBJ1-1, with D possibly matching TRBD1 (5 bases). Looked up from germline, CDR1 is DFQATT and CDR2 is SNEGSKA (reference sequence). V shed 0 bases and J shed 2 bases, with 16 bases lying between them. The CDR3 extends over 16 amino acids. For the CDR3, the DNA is TGCAGTGCTAGAGAGATGGGGGGACGGTTAAACACTGAAGCTTTCTTT. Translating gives CSAREMGGRLNTEAFF.

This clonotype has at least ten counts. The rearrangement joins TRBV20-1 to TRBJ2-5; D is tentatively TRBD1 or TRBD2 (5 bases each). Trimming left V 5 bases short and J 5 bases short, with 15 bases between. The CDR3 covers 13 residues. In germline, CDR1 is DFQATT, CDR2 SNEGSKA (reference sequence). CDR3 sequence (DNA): TGCAGTGCTGGGGACCTAGCACGGGAGACCCAGTACTTC. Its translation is CSAGDLARETQYF.